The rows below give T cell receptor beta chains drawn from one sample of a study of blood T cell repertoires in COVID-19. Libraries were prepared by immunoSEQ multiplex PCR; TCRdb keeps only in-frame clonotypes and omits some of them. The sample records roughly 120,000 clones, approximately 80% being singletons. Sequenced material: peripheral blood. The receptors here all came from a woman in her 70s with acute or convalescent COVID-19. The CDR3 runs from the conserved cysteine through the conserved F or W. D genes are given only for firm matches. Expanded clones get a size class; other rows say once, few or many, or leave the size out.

CASSLEGTSGRSSYEQYF	TGTGCCAGCAGCTTAGAAGGGACTAGCGGCCGGAGCTCCTACGAGCAGTACTTC	TRBV13	TRBJ2-7	18	NA	TRBD2
CASSQDSARRIIGNTIYF	TGTGCCAGCAGCCAAGATTCAGCAAGGAGGATCATTGGAAACACCATATATTTT	TRBV3-1/TRBV3-2	TRBJ1-3	18	NA	NA
CASSLVGRSGNTIYF	TGTGCCAGCAGCTTGGTTGGGCGCTCTGGAAACACCATATATTTT	TRBV5-8	TRBJ1-3	15	NA	NA
CASSYIGQEEYEQYF	TGTGCCAGCAGCTATATCGGACAGGAGGAGTACGAGCAGTACTTC	TRBV7-8	TRBJ2-7	15	NA	TRBD1
CASSLEPTVSKQYF	TGTGCCAGCAGCTTGGAGCCGACAGTTAGTAAGCAGTACTTC	TRBV5-8	TRBJ2-7	14	NA	NA
CASSVTGAKETQYF	TGCGCCAGCAGCGTGACAGGGGCGAAGGAGACCCAGTACTTC	TRBV5-1	TRBJ2-5	14	NA	TRBD1
CASSPSSGGTYNEQFF	TGTGCCAGCTCACCGTCTAGCGGAGGGACTTACAATGAGCAGTTCTTC	TRBV18	TRBJ2-1	16	NA	TRBD2
CASSLAGGQFYEQYF	TGTGCCAGCAGCCTGGCTGGAGGCCAATTTTACGAGCAGTACTTC	TRBV3-1/TRBV3-2	TRBJ2-7	15	NA	NA
CASSLANRAMGTEAFF	TGTGCCAGCAGTTTGGCCAACAGGGCAATGGGCACTGAAGCTTTCTTT	TRBV28	TRBJ1-1	16	many	NA
CSARGEETQYF	TGCAGTGCTAGAGGAGAAGAGACCCAGTACTTC	TRBV20-1	TRBJ2-5	11	NA	NA
CASSQGTGGLNEQFF	TGTGCCAGCAGCCAAGGAACAGGGGGATTGAATGAGCAGTTCTTC	TRBV3-1/TRBV3-2	TRBJ2-1	15	NA	TRBD1
CASRGLADTDTQYF	TGTGCCAGTAGGGGACTAGCGGACACAGATACGCAGTATTTT	TRBV19	TRBJ2-3	14	NA	TRBD2
CASSLDRGIDQPQHF	TGTGCCAGCAGTCTTGACAGGGGGATCGATCAGCCCCAGCATTTT	TRBV2	TRBJ1-5	15	NA	TRBD1
CASSPDNYEQYF	TGCGCCAGCAGCCCGGACAACTACGAGCAGTACTTC	TRBV5-1	TRBJ2-7	12	few	NA
CASSLALRIGETEAFF	TGCGCCAGCAGCTTGGCGCTGAGGATAGGTGAGACTGAAGCTTTCTTT	TRBV5-1	TRBJ1-1	16	NA	NA
CASSLPQLPGELFF	TGTGCCAGCAGTTTGCCCCAACTCCCCGGGGAGCTGTTTTTT	TRBV28	TRBJ2-2	14	NA	NA
CASSPRTGGEAFF	TGCGCCAGCAGCCCCCGGACAGGGGGTGAAGCTTTCTTT	TRBV5-1	TRBJ1-1	13	NA	TRBD1
CASSSRDTPRGSYEQYF	TGTGCCAGCAGCTCCCGGGACACCCCGAGGGGCTCCTACGAGCAGTACTTC	TRBV7-9	TRBJ2-7	17	once	NA
CASSLVTSGRGYNEQFF	TGCGCCAGCAGCTTAGTAACGAGCGGGAGGGGCTACAATGAGCAGTTCTTC	TRBV5-1	TRBJ2-1	17	NA	TRBD2
CASSGTTGIVNYGYTF	TGTGCCAGCAGTGGCACCACAGGGATAGTTAACTATGGCTACACCTTC	TRBV6-1	TRBJ1-2	16	NA	NA
CASSAGQGVSTEAFF	TGTGCCAGCAGCGCCGGACAGGGGGTGAGCACTGAAGCTTTCTTT	TRBV9	TRBJ1-1	15	NA	TRBD1
CASSLESGRETQYF	TGCGCCAGCAGCTTGGAATCGGGGAGGGAGACCCAGTACTTC	TRBV5-1	TRBJ2-5	14	once	NA
CASSLVITGRAYEQYF	TGTGCCAGCAGTTTAGTCATAACAGGGAGGGCCTACGAGCAGTACTTC	TRBV27	TRBJ2-7	16	NA	NA
CASSQVGGRSYEQYF	TGTGCCAGCAGCCAAGTCGGAGGCCGGTCCTACGAGCAGTACTTC	TRBV14	TRBJ2-7	15	NA	NA
CASSLNRQGDGYTF	TGTGCCAGCAGCCTTAATCGACAGGGGGATGGCTACACCTTC	TRBV7-3	TRBJ1-2	14	few	TRBD1
CATSRRGWADTQYF	TGTGCCACCAGCAGACGGGGGTGGGCAGATACGCAGTATTTT	TRBV15	TRBJ2-3	14	NA	NA
CASSLDGARAEAFF	TGCGCCAGCAGCTTAGACGGAGCACGGGCTGAAGCTTTCTTT	TRBV5-1	TRBJ1-1	14	NA	NA
CAWTALDTQYF	TGTGCCTGGACCGCACTAGATACGCAGTATTTT	TRBV30	TRBJ2-3	11	NA	NA
CASSLRMGQGIWAFF	TGTGCCAGCAGTTTAAGGATGGGACAGGGCATATGGGCTTTCTTT	TRBV28	TRBJ1-1	15	NA	TRBD1
CASSQRPTGADTQYF	TGTGCCAGCAGCCAAAGACCGACTGGAGCAGATACGCAGTATTTT	TRBV4-2	TRBJ2-3	15	NA	NA
CASSTTGASGNTIYF	TGTGCCAGTAGTACGACAGGAGCCTCTGGAAACACCATATATTTT	TRBV19	TRBJ1-3	15	NA	NA
CASSLTASNTGELFF	TGCGCCAGCAGCTTAACAGCCTCGAACACCGGGGAGCTGTTTTTT	TRBV5-1	TRBJ2-2	15	NA	NA
CASSQAPGDYGYTF	TGTGCCAGCAGCCAAGCTCCCGGGGACTATGGCTACACCTTC	TRBV3-1/TRBV3-2	TRBJ1-2	14	NA	NA
CASSSRVLRNEQYF	TGTGCCAGCAGCTCCAGGGTGCTTAGGAACGAGCAGTACTTC	TRBV7-2	TRBJ2-7	14	NA	NA
CASSQAQSSGVSAQYF	TGTGCCAGCAGCCAAGCCCAGTCTAGCGGGGTATCGGCCCAGTACTTC	TRBV4-2	TRBJ2-5	16	once	TRBD2
CASSYPGQGGYTF	TGTGCCAGCAGTTACCCTGGACAGGGCGGCTACACCTTC	TRBV6-2/TRBV6-3	TRBJ1-2	13	NA	TRBD1
CASSLGLLGEKLFF	TGTGCCAGCAGCTTAGGTCTTCTCGGGGAAAAACTGTTTTTT	TRBV7-8	TRBJ1-4	14	once	NA
CASSLSGGNTIYF	TGCGCCAGCAGCTTGAGTGGGGGGAACACCATATATTTT	TRBV5-1	TRBJ1-3	13	NA	NA
CASGETGVDTIYF	TGTGCCAGCGGAGAGACAGGGGTGGACACCATATATTTT	TRBV28	TRBJ1-3	13	NA	TRBD1
CASSLPGQLNTEAFF	TGTGCCAGCAGTTTACCAGGACAGCTGAACACTGAAGCTTTCTTT	TRBV28	TRBJ1-1	15	NA	NA
CASSPGQGALPGYTF	TGCGCCAGCAGCCCTGGACAGGGGGCTCTTCCTGGCTACACCTTC	TRBV4-1	TRBJ1-2	15	NA	TRBD1
CASLGHYNTEAFF	TGTGCCAGCCTTGGACACTATAACACTGAAGCTTTCTTT	TRBV6-5	TRBJ1-1	13	NA	NA
CASSPQGVGTEAFF	TGTGCCAGCTCACCACAGGGGGTGGGAACTGAAGCTTTCTTT	TRBV18	TRBJ1-1	14	NA	NA
CASSDDRSTNEKLFF	TGTGCCAGTAGTGACGACAGATCGACTAATGAAAAACTGTTTTTT	TRBV19	TRBJ1-4	15	NA	NA
CASSRSRTSGREDTQYF	TGTGCCAGCTCAAGGTCCCGGACTAGCGGGAGAGAAGATACGCAGTATTTT	TRBV18	TRBJ2-3	17	NA	TRBD2
CASSKNLLAGFSTDTQYF	TGCGCCAGCAGCAAAAATCTACTAGCGGGGTTTAGCACAGATACGCAGTATTTT	TRBV5-1	TRBJ2-3	18	NA	TRBD2
CASSQGRGGASGTSTDTQYF	TGTGCCAGCAGCCAAGGTCGCGGGGGGGCTAGCGGGACTAGCACAGATACGCAGTATTTT	TRBV4-2	TRBJ2-3	20	NA	TRBD2
CSASPGETQYF	TGCAGTGCTAGCCCCGGGGAGACGCAGTATTTT	TRBV20-1	TRBJ2-3	11	NA	NA
CASTPSLRQGWTEAFF	TGTGCCAGTACCCCCTCCTTAAGACAGGGGTGGACTGAAGCTTTCTTT	TRBV19	TRBJ1-1	16	NA	TRBD1
CASSVKGVNTGELFF	TGTGCCAGCAGCGTAAAGGGGGTGAACACCGGGGAGCTGTTTTTT	TRBV9	TRBJ2-2	15	NA	NA
CASSDQRTSSYEQYF	TGTGCCAGCAGTGATCAGCGCACGAGCTCCTACGAGCAGTACTTC	TRBV6-1	TRBJ2-7	15	NA	NA
CAKSRTVTDTQYF	TGTGCCAAATCCAGGACAGTCACAGATACGCAGTATTTT	TRBV2	TRBJ2-3	13	NA	NA
CASSEAQGYYGYTF	TGTGCCAGCAGTGAAGCGCAGGGGTACTATGGCTACACCTTC	TRBV2	TRBJ1-2	14	NA	NA
CSVEVKGLGGGELFF	TGCAGCGTTGAAGTTAAAGGACTCGGGGGCGGGGAGCTGTTTTTT	TRBV29-1	TRBJ2-2	15	NA	NA
CSVERGTSGYEQYF	TGCAGCGTTGAAAGGGGCACTAGCGGTTACGAGCAGTACTTC	TRBV29-1	TRBJ2-7	14	NA	TRBD2
CASSEFKQGGNQPQHF	TGTGCCAGCAGTGAGTTTAAGCAGGGCGGCAATCAGCCCCAGCATTTT	TRBV6-1	TRBJ1-5	16	NA	NA
CASSLTGQGKTGELFF	TGTGCCAGCAGCCTCACGGGACAGGGAAAAACCGGGGAGCTGTTTTTT	TRBV14	TRBJ2-2	16	few	TRBD1
CASRNRGTDTQYF	TGTGCCAGCAGGAACAGGGGCACAGATACGCAGTATTTT	TRBV6-5	TRBJ2-3	13	NA	NA
CASSYNSPYSNQPQHF	TGTGCCAGCAGTTACAACAGTCCCTATAGCAATCAGCCCCAGCATTTT	TRBV6-5	TRBJ1-5	16	NA	NA